This TCR beta chain was recorded in a study of T-cell memory formation after mild COVID-19. Study-level information: TCR clusters were largely donor specific. General study points: Mainly in CM and EM were contracting CD4+ clones; CD8+ were in EMRA.

TCRdb itself ran the 5' RACE reads through MiXCR, one entry per CDR3 protein. Of about 120,000 distinct CDR3 sequences detected, roughly 15% appear once; the ten largest clones hold roughly 14%. CDR1 is SGDLS and CDR2 is YYNGEE in the germline V gene. This CDR3 spans 13 amino acids. V shed 4 bases and J 5 bases; nucleotides not matched to a gene: 5. In this sample, this clonotype turned up many times. Its specificity is not known. The chain is built from TRBV9 and TRBJ2-7; 8 nucleotides agree with TRBD1. The clonotype originates from an adult woman who had mild COVID-19 (a few samples of this study predate the infection). Cell type and time point are not known. The sequencing input was PBMCs or a T cell subset sorted from them (not recorded which). The CDR3 reads CASSLGQGNEQYF. The CDR3 nucleotides are TGTGCCAGCAGCCTCGGACAGGGTAACGAGCAGTACTTC.